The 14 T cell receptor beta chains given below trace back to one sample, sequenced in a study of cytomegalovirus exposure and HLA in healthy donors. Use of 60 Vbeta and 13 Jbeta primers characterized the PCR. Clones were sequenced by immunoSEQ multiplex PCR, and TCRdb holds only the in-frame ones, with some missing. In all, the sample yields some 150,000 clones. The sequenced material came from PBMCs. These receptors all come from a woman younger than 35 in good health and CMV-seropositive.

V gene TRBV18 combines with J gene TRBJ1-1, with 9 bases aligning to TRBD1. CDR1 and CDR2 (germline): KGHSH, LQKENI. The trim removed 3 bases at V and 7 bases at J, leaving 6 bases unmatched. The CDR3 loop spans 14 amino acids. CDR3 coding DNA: TGTGCCAGCTCACCGCAGGGACAGGGCCTTGAAGCTTTCTTT. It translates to CASSPQGQGLEAFF.

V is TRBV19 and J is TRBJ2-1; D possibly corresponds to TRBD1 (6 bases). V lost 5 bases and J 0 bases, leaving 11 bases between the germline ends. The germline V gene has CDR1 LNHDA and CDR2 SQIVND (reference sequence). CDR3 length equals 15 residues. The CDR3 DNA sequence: TGTGCCAGTAGTTCAGGACAGCACTCCTACAATGAGCAGTTCTTC. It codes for CASSSGQHSYNEQFF.

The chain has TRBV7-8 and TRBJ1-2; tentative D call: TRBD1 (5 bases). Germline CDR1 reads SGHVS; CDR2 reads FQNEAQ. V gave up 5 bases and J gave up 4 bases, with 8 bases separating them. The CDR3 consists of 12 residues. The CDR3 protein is CASSDRLYGYTF. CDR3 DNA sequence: TGTGCCAGCAGCGACAGACTCTATGGCTACACCTTC.

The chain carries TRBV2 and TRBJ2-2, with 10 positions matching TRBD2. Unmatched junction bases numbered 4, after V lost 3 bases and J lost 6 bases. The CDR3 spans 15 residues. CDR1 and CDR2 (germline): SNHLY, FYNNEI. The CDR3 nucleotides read TGTGCCAGCAGTGACCAGCGGGAGGGGTCCGGGGAGCTGTTTTTT. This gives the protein CASSDQREGSGELFF.

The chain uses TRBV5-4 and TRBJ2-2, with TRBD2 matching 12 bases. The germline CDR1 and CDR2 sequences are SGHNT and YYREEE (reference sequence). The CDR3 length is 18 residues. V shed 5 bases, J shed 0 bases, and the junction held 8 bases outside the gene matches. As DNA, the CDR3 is TGTGCCAGCAGAAAGGGGACTAGCGGGTCTACGAACACCGGGGAGCTGTTTTTT. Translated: CASRKGTSGSTNTGELFF.

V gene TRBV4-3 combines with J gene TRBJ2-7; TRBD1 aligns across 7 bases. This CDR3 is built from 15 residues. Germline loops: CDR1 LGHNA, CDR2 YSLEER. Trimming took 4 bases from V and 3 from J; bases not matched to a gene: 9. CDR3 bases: TGCGCCAGCAGCCTCCTAAGGACAGGAGACTACGAGCAGTACTTC. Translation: CASSLLRTGDYEQYF.

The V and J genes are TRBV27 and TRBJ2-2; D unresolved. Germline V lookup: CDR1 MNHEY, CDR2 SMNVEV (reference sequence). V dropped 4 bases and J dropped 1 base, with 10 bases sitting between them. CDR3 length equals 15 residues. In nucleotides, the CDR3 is TGTGCCAGCAGTTCCCCGCAGGAGAACACCGGGGAGCTGTTTTTT. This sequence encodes CASSSPQENTGELFF.

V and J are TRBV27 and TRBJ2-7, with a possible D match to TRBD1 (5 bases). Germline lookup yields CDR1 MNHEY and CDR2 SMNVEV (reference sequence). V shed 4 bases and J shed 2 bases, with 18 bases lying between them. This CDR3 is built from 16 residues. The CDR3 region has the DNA TGTGCCAGCAGTTCCCGGACAAGTTCAACCCCCTACGAGCAGTACTTC. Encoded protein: CASSSRTSSTPYEQYF.

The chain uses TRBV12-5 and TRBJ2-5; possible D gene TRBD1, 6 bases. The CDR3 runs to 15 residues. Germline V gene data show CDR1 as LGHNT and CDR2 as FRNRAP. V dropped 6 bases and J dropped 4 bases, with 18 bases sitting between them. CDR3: CASGTQVGAGETQYF. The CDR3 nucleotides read TGTGCTAGTGGAACCCAGGTGGGGGCGGGAGAGACCCAGTACTTC.

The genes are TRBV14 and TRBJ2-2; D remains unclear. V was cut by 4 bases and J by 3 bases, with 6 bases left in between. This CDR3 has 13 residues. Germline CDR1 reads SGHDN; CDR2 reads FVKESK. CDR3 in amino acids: CASSLRDTGELFF. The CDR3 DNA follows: TGTGCCAGCAGCCTAAGAGACACCGGGGAGCTGTTTTTT.

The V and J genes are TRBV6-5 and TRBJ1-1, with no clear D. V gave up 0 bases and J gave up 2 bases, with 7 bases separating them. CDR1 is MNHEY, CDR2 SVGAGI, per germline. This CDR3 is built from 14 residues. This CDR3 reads CASSYSEQNTEAFF. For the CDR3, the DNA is TGTGCCAGCAGTTACTCCGAACAAAACACTGAAGCTTTCTTT.

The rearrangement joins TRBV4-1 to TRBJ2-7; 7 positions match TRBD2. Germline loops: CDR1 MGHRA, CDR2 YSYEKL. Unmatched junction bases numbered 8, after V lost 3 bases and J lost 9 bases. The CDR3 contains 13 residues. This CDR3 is CASSQDRLAVQYF. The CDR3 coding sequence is TGCGCCAGCAGCCAGGATAGACTAGCCGTGCAGTACTTC.

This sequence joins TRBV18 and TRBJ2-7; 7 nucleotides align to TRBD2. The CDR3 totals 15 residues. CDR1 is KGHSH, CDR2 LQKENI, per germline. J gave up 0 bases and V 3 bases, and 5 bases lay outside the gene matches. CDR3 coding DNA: TGTGCCAGCTCACCCTCCTCGGGGGGCTCCTACGAGCAGTACTTC. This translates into CASSPSSGGSYEQYF.

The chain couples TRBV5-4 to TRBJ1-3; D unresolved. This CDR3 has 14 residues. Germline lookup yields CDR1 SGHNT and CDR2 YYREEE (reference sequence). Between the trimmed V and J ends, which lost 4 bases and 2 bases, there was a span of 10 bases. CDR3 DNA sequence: TGTGCCAGCAGCCTCCGGGAAGCTGGAAACACCATATATTTT. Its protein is CASSLREAGNTIYF.